Each of the 17 T cell receptor beta chains below was sequenced from the same sample in a study of T cells expressing NK-cell markers. TCRdb reprocessed the 5' RACE reads, with one entry per CDR3 protein and no DNA. The sample table includes about 460,000 distinct CDR3 sequences. Sequencing was done on a sample of blood T cells: a sorted CD56 or NKG2C T cell subset, CD4+ or CD8+ T cells, or bulk PBMC T cells (not recorded which). Source of these receptors: a woman in her fifties or sixties in good health.

J is TRBJ2-3 and V is TRBV6-6; TCRdb proposes TRBD1, but this gene call is untestable without DNA. CDR3 length: 18 residues. Per the germline V gene, CDR1 is MNHNY and CDR2 is SVGAGI (reference sequence). The CDR3 sequence: CASSYSLPGTGRTDTQYF.

This chain connects TRBV12-3 or TRBV12-4 to TRBJ1-3. CDR3 length equals 13 residues. CDR3 in amino acids: CASSSIRGNTIYF.

This chain connects TRBV3-1 to TRBJ1-1; TCRdb's D call, TRBD1, is unchecked because there is no DNA. Germline V CDR1 and CDR2: LGHDT, YNNKEL (reference sequence). The CDR3 is 14 amino acids. This chain's CDR3 is CASSQRAGDTEAFF.

The CDR3: CSARFARGAEAFF. V usage is TRBV20-1 and J usage is TRBJ1-1; with no DNA, the TCRdb D assignment of TRBD1 cannot be verified. The CDR3 covers 13 residues. Germline V gene sequence: CDR1 DFQATT, CDR2 SNEGSKA (reference sequence).

The genes are TRBV3-1 and TRBJ2-6; absent DNA, TCRdb's TRBD2 call cannot be checked. The CDR3 sequence is 19 residues long. CDR1 and CDR2 from the germline V gene are LGHDT and YNNKEL (reference sequence). CDR3 in amino acids: CASSQEYGTSGIGANVLTF.

The J gene is TRBJ1-5, the V gene TRBV24-1; TCRdb outputs TRBD1, but without DNA this stays unchecked. The CDR3 runs 17 residues. Germline lookup yields CDR1 KGHDR and CDR2 SFDVKD. The CDR3 region is CATSDSRDRASNQPQHF.

The rearrangement links TRBV5-1 to TRBJ2-2; TCRdb outputs TRBD2, but without DNA this stays unchecked. The CDR3 is made up of 15 amino acids. Germline lookup yields CDR1 SGHRS and CDR2 YFSETQ. The CDR3 protein is CASSHTRADTGELFF.

The chain has TRBV6-2 or TRBV6-3 and TRBJ2-5; with no DNA, the TCRdb D assignment of TRBD1 cannot be verified. The CDR3 runs to 15 residues. Germline V gene sequence: CDR1 MNHEY, CDR2 SVGEGT. CDR3 loop: CASTYGQGTVETQYF.

The chain is built from TRBV24-1 and TRBJ2-1; TCRdb's D call of TRBD1 is untestable without DNA. Per the germline V gene, CDR1 is KGHDR and CDR2 is SFDVKD. The CDR3 length is 18 residues. This CDR3 is CATGGQVDRRSRYNEQFF.

CDR3 sequence: CSGYTGDYGYTF. The chain combines TRBV29-1 with TRBJ1-2; as DNA is missing, the TRBD1 call by TCRdb cannot be tested. The CDR3 covers 12 residues. Germline V lookup: CDR1 SQVTM, CDR2 ANQGSEA.

The chain employs TRBV29-1 and TRBJ2-3; there is no DNA to check the TCRdb D call of TRBD2. CDR1 is SQVTM, CDR2 ANQGSEA, per germline. This CDR3 is built from 14 residues. CDR3 residues: CSVEIATSTDTQYF.

The chain is built from TRBV4-2 and TRBJ2-5; TCRdb's D gene call, TRBD2, goes unchecked for lack of DNA. The germline V gene has CDR1 LGHNA and CDR2 YNFKEQ. The CDR3 extends over 17 amino acids. The CDR3 loop is CASSETGTSGTQETQYF.

V and J are TRBV29-1 and TRBJ1-1. Per germline, CDR1 SQVTM and CDR2 ANQGSEA. The CDR3 length is 11 residues. CDR3 sequence reads: CSVEPNTEAFF. The whole variable domain, filled in from reference TRBV29-1 and TRBJ1-1, reads SAVISQKPSRDICQRGTSLTIQCQVDSQVTMMFWYRQQPGQSLTLIATANQGSEATYESGFVIDKFPISRPNLTFSTLTVSNMSPEDSSIYLCSVEPNTEAFFGQGTRLTVV.

The chain employs TRBV19 and TRBJ1-5; TCRdb outputs TRBD1, but without DNA this stays unchecked. Germline-derived CDR1 and CDR2 are LNHDA and SQIVND (reference sequence). The CDR3 length is 15 residues. The CDR3 loop reads CASSIDVGRNQPQHF.

The chain couples TRBV5-1 to TRBJ2-3. The CDR3 has 15 amino acids. The germline CDR1 and CDR2 sequences are SGHRS and YFSETQ. The CDR3 spells CASSLDGTSTDTQYF.

The chain has TRBV20-1 and TRBJ2-1. This CDR3 is 13 amino acids long. Germline values: CDR1 DFQATT, CDR2 SNEGSKA (reference sequence). The CDR3: CSAIAGINNEQFF.

The J gene is TRBJ2-1, the V gene TRBV5-1; TCRdb returns TRBD2, unconfirmable since there is no DNA. The CDR3 extends over 16 amino acids. CDR1 SGHRS and CDR2 YFSETQ come from the germline V gene. The CDR3 region is CASSPSVSGTYNEQFF.